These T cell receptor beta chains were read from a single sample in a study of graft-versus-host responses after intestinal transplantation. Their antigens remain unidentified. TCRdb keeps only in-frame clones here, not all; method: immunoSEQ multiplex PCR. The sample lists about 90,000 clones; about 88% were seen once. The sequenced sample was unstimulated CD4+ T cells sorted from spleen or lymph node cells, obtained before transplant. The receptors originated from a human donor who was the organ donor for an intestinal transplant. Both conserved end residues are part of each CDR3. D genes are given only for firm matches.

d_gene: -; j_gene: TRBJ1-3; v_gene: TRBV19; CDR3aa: CAAGTLASGNTIYF; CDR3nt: TGTGCTGCGGGTACCCTGGCGTCTGGAAACACCATATATTTT
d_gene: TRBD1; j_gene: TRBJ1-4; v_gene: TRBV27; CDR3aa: CATKPRGHSGEKLFF; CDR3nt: TGTGCCACAAAACCAAGGGGGCACTCGGGTGAAAAACTGTTTTTT
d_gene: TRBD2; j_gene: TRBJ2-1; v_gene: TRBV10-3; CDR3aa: CAISESSGALEGEQFF; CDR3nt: TGTGCCATCAGTGAGTCTAGCGGGGCTTTAGAGGGTGAGCAGTTCTTC
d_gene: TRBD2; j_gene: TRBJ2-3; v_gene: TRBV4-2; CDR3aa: CASSQARGGETDTQYF; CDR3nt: TGTGCCAGCAGCCAAGCGCGGGGGGGGGAAACAGATACGCAGTATTTT
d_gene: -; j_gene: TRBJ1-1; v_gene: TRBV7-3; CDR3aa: CASSLIGGRVNTEAFF; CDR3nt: TGTGCCAGCAGCTTAATCGGGGGTAGGGTCAACACTGAAGCTTTCTTT
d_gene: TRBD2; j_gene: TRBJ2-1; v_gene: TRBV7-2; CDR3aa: CASSFVDSGRHEQFF; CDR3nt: TGTGCCAGCAGCTTCGTCGATAGCGGGAGGCATGAGCAGTTCTTC
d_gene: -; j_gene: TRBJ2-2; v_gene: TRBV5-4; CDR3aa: CASSFSARSTGELFF; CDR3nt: TGTGCCAGCAGCTTCTCAGCGCGGAGCACCGGGGAGCTGTTTTTT
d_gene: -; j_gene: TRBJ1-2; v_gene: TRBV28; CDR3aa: CASSLTSYGYTF; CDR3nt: TGTGCCAGCAGTTTAACGAGCTATGGCTACACCTTC
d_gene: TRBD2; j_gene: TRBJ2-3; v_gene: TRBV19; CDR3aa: CASSEDAGGLSDTQYF; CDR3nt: TGTGCCAGTAGTGAAGATGCGGGGGGGCTGTCAGATACGCAGTATTTT
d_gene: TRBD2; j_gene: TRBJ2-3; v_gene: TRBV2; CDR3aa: CASSEPSVGLGVGAPAQYF; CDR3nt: TGTGCCAGCAGTGAACCCTCGGTAGGACTAGGCGTAGGCGCCCCGGCGCAGTATTTT
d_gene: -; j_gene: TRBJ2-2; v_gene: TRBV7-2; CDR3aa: CASSLSGRSTGELFF; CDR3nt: TGTGCCAGCAGCTTAAGCGGTAGGAGCACCGGGGAGCTGTTTTTT
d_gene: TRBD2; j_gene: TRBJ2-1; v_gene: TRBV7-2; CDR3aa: CASSLGLASYNEQFF; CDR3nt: TGTGCCAGCAGCTTGGGACTAGCGTCCTACAATGAGCAGTTCTTC
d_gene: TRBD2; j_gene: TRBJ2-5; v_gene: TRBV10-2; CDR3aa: CASRLAGGETQYF; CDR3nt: TGCGCCAGCAGACTAGCGGGGGGTGAGACCCAGTACTTC
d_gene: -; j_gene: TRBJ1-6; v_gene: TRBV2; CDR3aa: CASSVRSTLISYNSPLHF; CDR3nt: TGTGCCAGCAGTGTGAGGTCCACTTTAATTTCTTATAATTCACCCCTCCACTTT
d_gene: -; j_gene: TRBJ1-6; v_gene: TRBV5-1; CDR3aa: CASSLGERGSPLHF; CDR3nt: TGCGCCAGCAGCTTGGGGGAAAGGGGTTCACCCCTCCACTTT
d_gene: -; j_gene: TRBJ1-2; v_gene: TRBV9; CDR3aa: CASSVVKTANYGYTF; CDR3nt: TGTGCCAGCAGCGTAGTCAAGACAGCTAACTATGGCTACACCTTC
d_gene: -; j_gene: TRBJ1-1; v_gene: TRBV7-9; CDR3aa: CASSFDTGSTEAFF; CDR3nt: TGTGCCAGCAGCTTTGACACCGGGAGCACTGAAGCTTTCTTT